In its sample, the clone carrying this T cell receptor (beta chain) was seen a few times. Its target is not known. Using its own MiXCR run on the 5' RACE reads, TCRdb lists one record per CDR3 protein. The sample includes more than 250,000 distinct CDR3 sequences, around 6.8% of them seen just once. The record originates from a study of T cells after yellow fever vaccination. At the level of the study: Preparation of fractions with low cell numbers was performed using SMART-Seq v4 Ultra Low Input.

Broader study findings: Abundant bulk-derived clonotypes could contaminate FACS-sorted repertoires. Post-booster repertoires again held most primary-vaccination clones (around 95% CD4, about 88% CD8).

This sequence was found in a man aged 18-30 years who received the YFV17D yellow fever vaccine. The sample consisted of PBMCs, taken about 41 days after the first yellow fever vaccination.

CDR3 sequence reads: CASSQTSGGAMQFF. As DNA, the CDR3 is TGTGCCAGCAGCCAGACTAGCGGGGGGGCTATGCAGTTCTTC. The chain combines TRBV3-1 with TRBJ2-1, with 14 bases fitting TRBD2. Germline V lookup: CDR1 LGHDT, CDR2 YNNKEL (reference sequence). V trimming: 3 bases; J trimming: 12 bases; junction bases outside the gene matches: 4. The CDR3 runs to 14 residues.